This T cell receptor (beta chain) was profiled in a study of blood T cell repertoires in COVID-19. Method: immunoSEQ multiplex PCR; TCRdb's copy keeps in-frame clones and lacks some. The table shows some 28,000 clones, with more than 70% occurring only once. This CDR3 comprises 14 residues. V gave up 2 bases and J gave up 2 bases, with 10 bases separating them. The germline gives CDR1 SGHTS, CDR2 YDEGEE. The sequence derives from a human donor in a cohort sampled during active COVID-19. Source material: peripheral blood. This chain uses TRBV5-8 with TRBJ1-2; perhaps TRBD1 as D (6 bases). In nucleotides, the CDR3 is TGTGCCAGCAGCTTCATAGACAGGAACTATGGCTACACCTTC. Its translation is CASSFIDRNYGYTF.